Listed here are 10 T cell receptor beta chains from one sample, sequenced in a study of identical twins. Via MiXCR, TCRdb re-called the 5' RACE reads, giving one row per CDR3 protein. The repertoire holds some 1,600,000 distinct CDR3 sequences, with about 32% as singletons. The sample consisted of cord blood. These receptor sequences come from a newborn girl in good health.

A few counts support this clonotype. The rearrangement links TRBV12-3 or TRBV12-4 to TRBJ1-2; 9 bases are a match to TRBD1. Trimming removed 3 bases from V and 4 bases from J; junction bases left unmatched: 3. This CDR3 has 14 residues. The CDR3 sequence is CASSFGTGTYGYTF. CDR3 DNA sequence: TGTGCCAGCAGTTTTGGGACAGGGACCTATGGCTACACCTTC.

Only one count was recorded for this clonotype. J is TRBJ2-5 and V is TRBV6-1, with 9 bases identical to TRBD1. CDR3 length: 14 residues. Trimming cost V 1 base and J 11 bases; bases outside gene matches: 8. Germline V gene data show CDR1 as MNHNS and CDR2 as SASEGT. This CDR3 is CASSEGDRADEQYF. The CDR3 DNA reads as TGTGCCAGCAGTGAAGGGGACAGGGCGGATGAGCAGTACTTC.

This clonotype occurred a few times. This sequence joins TRBV7-2 and TRBJ2-1; 13 bases align to TRBD2. Germline assignment: CDR1 SGHTA and CDR2 FQGNSA. The V and J ends lost 1 base and 9 bases, in that order; junction bases with no gene match: 6. The CDR3 totals 16 residues. The CDR3 sequence is CASSLEGLAGVGEQFF. DNA for the CDR3: TGTGCCAGCAGCTTAGAAGGACTAGCGGGAGTGGGTGAGCAGTTCTTC.

This clonotype has a handful of counts. The chain links TRBV5-1 to TRBJ2-5; 7 bases align to TRBD1. Germline V gives CDR1 SGHRS, CDR2 YFSETQ. J gave up 5 bases and V 3 bases, and 10 bases lay outside the gene matches. The CDR3 has 15 amino acids. The CDR3 bases are TGCGCCAGCAGCTCCCGGACAGGCCTCTGGGAGACCCAGTACTTC. As protein: CASSSRTGLWETQYF. Using reference TRBV5-1 and TRBJ2-5 for the parts outside the CDR3, the full variable domain is KAGVTQTPRYLIKTRGQQVTLSCSPISGHRSVSWYQQTPGQGLQFLFEYFSETQRNKGNFPGRFSGRQFSNSRSEMNVSTLELGDSALYLCASSSRTGLWETQYFGPGTRLLVL.

The chain recombines TRBV20-1 with TRBJ2-1; tentative D call: TRBD2 (6 bases). CDR3 length: 11 residues. Germline V gene data show CDR1 as DFQATT and CDR2 as SNEGSKA (reference sequence). The V and J ends lost 5 bases and 14 bases respectively, with 16 bases between them. The CDR3, as DNA: TGCAGTGCTCCTATACTAGGAGGGAAGTTCTTC. This sequence encodes CSAPILGGKFF.

The J gene is TRBJ2-7, the V gene TRBV29-1; D assignment may be TRBD1 or TRBD2 (5 bases each). Trimming left V 0 bases short and J 0 bases short, with 12 bases between. The germline V gene has CDR1 SQVTM and CDR2 ANQGSEA. The CDR3 loop spans 15 amino acids. The CDR3: CSVEDGAGSSYEQYF. Here the CDR3 DNA reads TGCAGCGTTGAAGATGGTGCAGGGAGCTCCTACGAGCAGTACTTC.

The J gene is TRBJ2-7, the V gene TRBV6-4, with a tentative D call TRBD2 (7 bases). The V gene lost 8 bases and the J gene lost 5 bases, with 16 bases spanning the gap. The CDR3 length is 13 residues. CDR1 is MRHNA and CDR2 is SNTAGT in the germline V gene. The CDR3 nucleotides read TGTGCCAGCGCTAACACGGGGGGCAACGAGCAGTACTTC. Protein product: CASANTGGNEQYF.

Ten or more counts support this clonotype. V and J are TRBV10-3 and TRBJ1-2; D ambiguous. The CDR3 spans 15 residues. Looked up from germline, CDR1 is ENHRY and CDR2 is SYGVKD. V was pared by 0 bases and J by 4 bases, with 12 bases between. CDR3 sequence reads: CAISESTPARYGYTF. The CDR3 DNA follows: TGTGCCATCAGTGAGTCGACGCCGGCTCGCTATGGCTACACCTTC.

The V gene is TRBV5-6, the J gene TRBJ1-4; no clear D. The V gene lost 4 bases and the J gene lost 5 bases, with 18 bases spanning the gap. Germline V gene lookup returns CDR1 SGHDT and CDR2 YYEEEE. The CDR3 has 16 residues. CDR3 in DNA: TGTGCCAGCAGCACCCGGGGTTTGCGCTCAAATGAAAAACTGTTTTTT. It encodes CASSTRGLRSNEKLFF. Supplemented by reference TRBV5-6 and TRBJ1-4, the full variable domain reads DAGVTQSPTHLIKTRGQQVTLRCSPKSGHDTVSWYQQALGQGPQFIFQYYEEEERQRGNFPDRFSGHQFPNYSSELNVNALLLGDSALYLCASSTRGLRSNEKLFFGSGTQLSVL.

This clonotype appeared a single time. V gene TRBV3-1 combines with J gene TRBJ2-1; 10 nucleotides match TRBD2. With V trimmed by 4 bases and J by 5 bases, 11 bases remained unmatched. Germline assignment: CDR1 LGHDT and CDR2 YNNKEL (reference sequence). CDR3 size: 17 residues. The CDR3 DNA follows: TGTGCCAGCAGCCCTCTAGCGGGAGAGTTATCCCACAATGAGCAGTTCTTC. This gives the protein CASSPLAGELSHNEQFF.